Shown below are 10 T cell receptor beta chains from a single sample sequenced in a study of T cells in Graves' hyperthyroidism and ophthalmopathy. TCR beta CDR3 regions were amplified from RNA transcripts. First-round RT-PCR with HTBI primers amplified the TCR CDR3 region. A single record per CDR3 protein comes from TCRdb applying MiXCR to the multiplex PCR reads. The sample holds fewer than 350,000 distinct CDR3 sequences, approximately 12% seen once. Sequenced material: blood. These receptors came from a woman between 25 and 40 years old with Graves' hyperthyroidism that later progressed to Graves' ophthalmopathy.

This clonotype has a count of ten or more. V gene TRBV20-1 combines with J gene TRBJ2-1; TRBD2 matches at 7 bases. The length of the CDR3 is 14 residues. V lost 6 bases to trimming and J lost 7 bases; unmatched junction nucleotides: 12. Germline V gene lookup returns CDR1 DFQATT and CDR2 SNEGSKA (reference sequence). CDR3 DNA: TGCAGTGCGGGCGGAGGGAGGGGTGCAAATGAGCAGTTCTTC. This sequence encodes CSAGGGRGANEQFF.

CDR3 in amino acids: CASSLTGQYSNQPQHF. CDR3 DNA sequence: TGTGCCAGCAGTCTCACCGGACAGTATAGCAATCAGCCCCAGCATTTT. The chain joins TRBV28 to TRBJ1-5; perhaps TRBD1 as D (6 bases). The ends were cut back, 5 bases at V and 0 bases at J, with 14 bases in the middle. Germline loops: CDR1 MDHEN, CDR2 SYDVKM. There are 16 residues in the CDR3.

This clonotype was seen repeatedly, ten times or more. This chain connects TRBV6-1 to TRBJ2-4; D perhaps matches TRBD1 (5 bases). The CDR3 extends over 13 amino acids. Trimming left V 1 base short and J 6 bases short, with 7 bases between. Germline V lookup: CDR1 MNHNS, CDR2 SASEGT. CDR3 in amino acids: CASSEGQRNIQYF. CDR3 coding DNA: TGTGCCAGCAGTGAAGGACAGAGAAACATTCAGTACTTC.

The rearrangement links TRBV12-3 or TRBV12-4 to TRBJ2-1, with D unclear. V was cut by 7 bases and J by 5 bases, with 18 bases left in between. The CDR3 spans 15 residues. CDR3 bases: TGTGCCAGCAACCGACGGCGTTTAGCAGACAATGAGCAGTTCTTC. Protein: CASNRRRLADNEQFF.

This clonotype appeared many times. This chain links TRBV6-2 or TRBV6-3 with TRBJ1-1; 7 bases are a match to TRBD1. Germline V gene data show CDR1 as MNHEY and CDR2 as SVGEGT. V lost 0 bases, J lost 0 bases, and 4 bases stayed unmatched. There are 16 residues in the CDR3. The CDR3 reads CASSYSKGGLNTEAFF. DNA of the CDR3: TGTGCCAGCAGTTACTCGAAAGGGGGCCTGAACACTGAAGCTTTCTTT.

Comments on this clonotype: An end of the junction does not agree with germline; a read error may underlie this. The chain combines TRBV6-1 with TRBJ2-3; TRBD2 aligns across 10 bases. The germline V gene has CDR1 MNHNS and CDR2 SASEGT. The length of the CDR3 is 16 residues. The CDR3 spells CAGSVSGLAWADTQYF. CDR3 nucleotides: TGTGCCGGCAGTGTCTCGGGACTAGCGTGGGCAGATACGCAGTATTTT.

J is TRBJ2-3 and V is TRBV25-1; perhaps TRBD2 as D (6 bases). The V end was cut by 4 bases, the J end by 4 bases, with 12 bases between. The CDR3 is 14 amino acids. Germline V gene data show CDR1 as MGHDK and CDR2 as SYGVNS. This CDR3 is CASSAGTGSDTQYF. In DNA form, the CDR3 reads TGTGCCAGCAGTGCAGGGACTGGTTCAGATACGCAGTATTTT.

CDR3 region: CASSGGAFYEQYF. CDR3 coding DNA: TGTGCCAGCAGTGGGGGTGCCTTCTACGAGCAGTACTTC. The rearrangement links TRBV6-1 to TRBJ2-7; no clear D. Trimming shortened V by 4 bases and J by 3 bases, and 10 bases separated the two germline ends. Germline CDR1 reads MNHNS; CDR2 reads SASEGT. The CDR3 runs to 13 residues.

This clonotype appeared many times. V and J are TRBV27 and TRBJ2-1, with 7 bases fitting TRBD2. This CDR3 has 15 residues. Germline assignment: CDR1 MNHEY and CDR2 SMNVEV (reference sequence). With V trimmed by 6 bases and J by 7 bases, 12 bases remained unmatched. CDR3 sequence (DNA): TGTGCCAGCAGACCTCGGGGGACTACAGTGAATGAGCAGTTCTTC. Translated, it gives CASRPRGTTVNEQFF.

This clonotype has at least ten counts. Here the CDR3 DNA reads TGTGCCAGCACTTACGATTACAATGAGCAGTTCTTC. Protein sequence: CASTYDYNEQFF. The chain joins TRBV6-1 to TRBJ2-1; D ambiguous. The CDR3 is made up of 12 amino acids. Per germline, CDR1 MNHNS and CDR2 SASEGT. Trimming took off 7 bases at V and 4 bases at J, with 8 bases between the two ends.